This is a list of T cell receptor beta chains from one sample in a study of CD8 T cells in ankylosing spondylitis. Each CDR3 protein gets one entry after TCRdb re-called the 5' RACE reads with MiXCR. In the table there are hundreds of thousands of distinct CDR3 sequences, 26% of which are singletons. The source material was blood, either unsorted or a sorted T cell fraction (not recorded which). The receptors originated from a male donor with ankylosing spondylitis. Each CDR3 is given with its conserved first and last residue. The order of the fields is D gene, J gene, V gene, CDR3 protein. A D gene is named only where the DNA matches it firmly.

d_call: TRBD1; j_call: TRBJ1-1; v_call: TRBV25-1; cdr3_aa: CASKGAGWDTEAFF
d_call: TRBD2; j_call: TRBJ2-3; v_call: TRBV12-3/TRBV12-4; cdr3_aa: CASSRTLAGVSADTQYF
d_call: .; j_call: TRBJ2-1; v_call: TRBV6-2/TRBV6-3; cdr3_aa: CASCLREREQFF
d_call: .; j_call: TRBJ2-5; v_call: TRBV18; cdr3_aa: CASSPSSVMETQYF
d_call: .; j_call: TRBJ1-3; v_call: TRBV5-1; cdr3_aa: CASSLSTGTAGNTIYF
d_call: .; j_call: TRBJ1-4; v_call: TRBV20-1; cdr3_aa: CSAGGDDNEKLFF
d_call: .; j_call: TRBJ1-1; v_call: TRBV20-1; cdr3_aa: CSARDSGPGRPNTEAFF
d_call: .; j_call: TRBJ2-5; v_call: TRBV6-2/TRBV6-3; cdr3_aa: CASSIVAEETQYF
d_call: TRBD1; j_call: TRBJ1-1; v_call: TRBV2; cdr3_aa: CASSGDRVRAEAFF
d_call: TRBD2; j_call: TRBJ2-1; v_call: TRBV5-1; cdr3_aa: CASRRGLELRDEQFF
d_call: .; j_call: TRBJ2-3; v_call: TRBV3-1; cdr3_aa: CASSLQAPGTDTQYF
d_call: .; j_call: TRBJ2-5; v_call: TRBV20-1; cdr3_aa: CSAERVGGGQETQYF
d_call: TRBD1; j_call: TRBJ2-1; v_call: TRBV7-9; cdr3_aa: CASSRGQGRFDEQFF
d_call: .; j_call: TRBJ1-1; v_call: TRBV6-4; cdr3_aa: CASSDSSPQPFMNTEAFF
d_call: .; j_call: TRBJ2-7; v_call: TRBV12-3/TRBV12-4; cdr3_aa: CASSLGQGLYEQYF
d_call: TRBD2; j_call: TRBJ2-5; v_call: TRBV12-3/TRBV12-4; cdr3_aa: CASTLMTSGTGQETQYF
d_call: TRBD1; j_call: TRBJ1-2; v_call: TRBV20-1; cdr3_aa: CSAPRDRGGYGYTF
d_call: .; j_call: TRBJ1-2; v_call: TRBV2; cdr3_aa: CASSEPRGVGYTF
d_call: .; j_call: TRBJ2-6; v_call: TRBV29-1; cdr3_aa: CSAGFRGANVLTF
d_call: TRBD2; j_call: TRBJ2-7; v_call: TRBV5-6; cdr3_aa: CASSPGLEIYEQYF
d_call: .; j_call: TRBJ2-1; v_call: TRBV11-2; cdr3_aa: CASSPVSSYNEQFF
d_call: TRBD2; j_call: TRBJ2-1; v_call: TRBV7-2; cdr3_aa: CASGQLAGGPYEQFF
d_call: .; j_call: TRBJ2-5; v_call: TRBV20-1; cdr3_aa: CSASRSVGETQYF
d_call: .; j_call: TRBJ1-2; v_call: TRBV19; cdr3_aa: CASSIGVSGYGYTF
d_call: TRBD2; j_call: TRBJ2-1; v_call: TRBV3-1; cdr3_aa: CASSQRLAGQGYNEQFF
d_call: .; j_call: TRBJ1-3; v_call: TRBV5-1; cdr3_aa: CASSPGHNSGNTIYF
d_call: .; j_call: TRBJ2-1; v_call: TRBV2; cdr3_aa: CASNRDSSYNEQFF
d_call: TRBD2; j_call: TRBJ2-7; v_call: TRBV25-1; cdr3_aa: CASRGVAGSYEQYF
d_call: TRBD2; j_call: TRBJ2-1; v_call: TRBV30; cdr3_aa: CAWSVAWWTSGRNEQFF
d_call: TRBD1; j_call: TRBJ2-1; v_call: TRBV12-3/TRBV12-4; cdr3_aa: CASSFRQGANNEQFF
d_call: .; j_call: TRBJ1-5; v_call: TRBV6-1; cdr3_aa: CASSDSFFGGINQPQHF
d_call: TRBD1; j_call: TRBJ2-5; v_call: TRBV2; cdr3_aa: CASSENRGSQETQYF
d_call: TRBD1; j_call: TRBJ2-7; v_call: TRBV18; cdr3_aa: CASSTQGVSYEQYF
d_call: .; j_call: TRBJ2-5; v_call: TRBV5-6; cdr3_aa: CASSLWETQETQYF
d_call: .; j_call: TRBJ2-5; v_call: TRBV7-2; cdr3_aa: CASSLFVQQETQYF
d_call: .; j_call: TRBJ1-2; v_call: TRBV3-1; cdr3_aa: CASSQDTFPGGDYGYTF
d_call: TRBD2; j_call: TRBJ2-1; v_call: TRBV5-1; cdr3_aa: CASVPTSGNNEQFF
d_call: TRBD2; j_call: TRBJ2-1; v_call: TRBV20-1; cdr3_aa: CSARSWLAGDRNEQFF
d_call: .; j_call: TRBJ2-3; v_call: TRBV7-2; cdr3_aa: CASSPTYTDTQYF
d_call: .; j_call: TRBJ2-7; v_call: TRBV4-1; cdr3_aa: CATSRGSDNYEQYF
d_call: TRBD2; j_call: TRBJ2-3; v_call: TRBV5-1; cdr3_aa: CASSWSGRAGTDTQYF
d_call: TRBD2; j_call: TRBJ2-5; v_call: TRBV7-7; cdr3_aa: CASSLARGTSGRKETQYF
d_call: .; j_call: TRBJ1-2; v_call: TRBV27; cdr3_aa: CASSSFGQSYGYTF
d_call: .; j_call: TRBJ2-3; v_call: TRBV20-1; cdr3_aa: CSPRVGGNTDTQYF
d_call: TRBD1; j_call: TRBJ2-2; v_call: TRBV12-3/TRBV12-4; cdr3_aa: CASSLRQGGSTGELFF
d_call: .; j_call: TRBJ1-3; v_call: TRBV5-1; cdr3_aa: CASSSGGPGNTIYF
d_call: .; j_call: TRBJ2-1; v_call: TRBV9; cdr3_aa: CASSVGSGLPYNEQFF
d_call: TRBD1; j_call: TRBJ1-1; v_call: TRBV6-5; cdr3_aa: CASSYHRGRGTEAFF
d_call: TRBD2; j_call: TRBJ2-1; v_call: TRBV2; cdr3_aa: CASSREGSYNEQFF
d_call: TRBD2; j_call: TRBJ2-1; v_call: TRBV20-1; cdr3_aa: CSARPPTSGTRNEQFF
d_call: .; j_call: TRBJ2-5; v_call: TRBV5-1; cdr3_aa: CASTPRETQYF
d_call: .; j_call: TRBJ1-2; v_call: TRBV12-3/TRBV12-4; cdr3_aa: CASSFGTSYGYTF
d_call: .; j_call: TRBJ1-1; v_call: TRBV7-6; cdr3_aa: CASSLEHSELWSEAFF
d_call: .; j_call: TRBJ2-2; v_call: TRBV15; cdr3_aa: CATSRVDRNTGELFF